The 4 T cell receptor beta chains below come from one sample, sequenced in a study of blood T cell repertoires in COVID-19. The data were produced by immunoSEQ multiplex PCR, yet TCRdb's version contains in-frame clones alone and is incomplete. Of hundreds of thousands of clones listed, approximately 89% are singletons. Material: peripheral blood. The receptors come from a woman aged 25 to 39 with COVID-19, enrolled during active disease.

V usage is TRBV19 and J usage is TRBJ1-5, with D possibly being TRBD1 (6 bases). V lost 5 bases and J 4 bases, leaving 12 bases between the germline ends. The CDR3 contains 14 residues. Germline V gene data show CDR1 as LNHDA and CDR2 as SQIVND (reference sequence). The CDR3 protein is CASSVRGRNQPQHF. In DNA, the CDR3 is TGTGCCAGTAGTGTCAGGGGTAGGAATCAGCCCCAGCATTTT.

This clone has just one count. The V gene is TRBV7-2, the J gene TRBJ2-1, with a weak D call TRBD2 (7 bases). This CDR3 is 16 amino acids long. CDR1 SGHTA and CDR2 FQGNSA come from the germline V gene. V lost 1 base, J lost 1 base, and 11 bases lay in between. The CDR3 sequence: CASSLVGGASYNEQFF. CDR3 coding DNA: TGTGCCAGCAGCTTAGTAGGGGGGGCGTCCTACAATGAGCAGTTCTTC.

The chain links TRBV7-9 to TRBJ2-3; 12 bases map to TRBD1. Trimming removed 0 bases from V and 3 bases from J; junction bases left unmatched: 10. The V gene's germline CDR1 is SEHNR and CDR2 FQNEAQ (reference sequence). This CDR3 contains 19 residues. The CDR3 here is CASSLAWDRGRSETDTQYF. CDR3 in DNA: TGTGCCAGCAGCTTAGCCTGGGACAGGGGGCGCTCGGAGACAGATACGCAGTATTTT.

The rearrangement links TRBV10-3 to TRBJ2-3, with D possibly being TRBD1 (6 bases). The CDR3 runs to 17 residues. V shed 4 bases and J shed 2 bases, with 19 bases lying between them. Germline V gives CDR1 ENHRY, CDR2 SYGVKD. DNA of the CDR3: TGTGCCATCAGTGCCGAGGGACACAACGACTACACAGATACGCAGTATTTT. Translated: CAISAEGHNDYTDTQYF.